A selection of T cell receptor beta chains follows, all from one sample in a study of control samples from healthy donors and cancer patients. Clones were read by immunoSEQ multiplex PCR, and TCRdb kept only the in-frame ones, dropping some. The sample has about 83,000 clones, 75% to 95% seen once. The sample comprised blood. The receptor source for this set is a man between 25 and 39 years old in good health. The CDR3 runs from the conserved cysteine through the conserved F or W. A D gene is named only where the DNA matches it firmly. Not all rows give a size; the values are once, few, many and, for expanded clones, a class.

j_call | clone_size | v_call | d_call | cdr3_length | cdr3_aa | cdr3_nt
TRBJ1-1 | NA | TRBV7-9 | TRBD1 | 12 | CASSSTGQEAFF | TGTGCCAGCAGCTCCACGGGACAGGAAGCTTTCTTT
TRBJ1-2 | NA | TRBV12-3/TRBV12-4 | NA | 13 | CASSPQAPYGYTF | TGTGCCTCCTCTCCCCAGGCCCCCTATGGCTACACCTTC
TRBJ1-4 | NA | TRBV6-1 | TRBD1 | 16 | CASSATGTGTNEKLFF | TGTGCCAGCAGTGCAACCGGGACAGGCACTAATGAAAAACTGTTTTTT
TRBJ2-7 | NA | TRBV5-4 | NA | 15 | CASSLGTGPGYEQYF | TGTGCCAGCAGCTTGGGAACGGGGCCGGGCTACGAGCAGTACTTC
TRBJ1-3 | NA | TRBV28 | NA | 13 | CASSQGSGNTIYF | TGTGCCAGCAGTCAGGGTTCCGGAAACACCATATATTTT
TRBJ1-2 | NA | TRBV21-1 | NA | 16 | CASSKDLARDATGYTF | TGTGCCAGCAGCAAAGATTTGGCCAGGGACGCTACTGGCTACACCTTC
TRBJ1-1 | NA | TRBV28 | NA | 12 | CASSPRWFEAFF | TGTGCCAGCAGTCCCCGGTGGTTTGAAGCTTTCTTT
TRBJ2-2 | NA | TRBV20-1 | NA | 11 | CSAADTGELFF | TGCAGTGCCGCCGACACCGGGGAGCTGTTTTTT
TRBJ1-1 | NA | TRBV5-1 | NA | 12 | CASSPDRPEAFF | TGCGCCAGCAGCCCCGACAGGCCGGAAGCTTTCTTT
TRBJ2-7 | NA | TRBV3-1/TRBV3-2 | NA | 14 | CASSLLDPTREQYF | TGTGCCAGCAGCCTCCTTGACCCCACACGCGAGCAGTACTTC
TRBJ1-2 | few | TRBV5-6 | TRBD1 | 14 | CASSISGGYFGYTF | TGTGCCAGCAGCATATCAGGGGGCTATTTCGGCTACACCTTC
TRBJ2-6 | NA | TRBV7-3 | NA | 16 | CASSNLRSLGANVLTF | TGTGCCAGCAGCAATCTCAGATCTCTAGGGGCCAACGTCCTGACTTTC
TRBJ1-5 | NA | TRBV28 | TRBD1 | 14 | CASVQGRQNQPQHF | TGTGCCAGTGTACAGGGGAGGCAAAATCAGCCCCAGCATTTT
TRBJ2-1 | NA | TRBV11-3 | NA | 15 | CASSLGQVWGNEQFF | TGTGCCAGCAGCTTGGGGCAGGTCTGGGGCAATGAGCAGTTCTTC
TRBJ2-2 | NA | TRBV5-1 | TRBD2 | 14 | CASSLSGGSGELFF | TGCGCCAGCAGCTTGTCGGGAGGGAGCGGGGAGCTGTTTTTT